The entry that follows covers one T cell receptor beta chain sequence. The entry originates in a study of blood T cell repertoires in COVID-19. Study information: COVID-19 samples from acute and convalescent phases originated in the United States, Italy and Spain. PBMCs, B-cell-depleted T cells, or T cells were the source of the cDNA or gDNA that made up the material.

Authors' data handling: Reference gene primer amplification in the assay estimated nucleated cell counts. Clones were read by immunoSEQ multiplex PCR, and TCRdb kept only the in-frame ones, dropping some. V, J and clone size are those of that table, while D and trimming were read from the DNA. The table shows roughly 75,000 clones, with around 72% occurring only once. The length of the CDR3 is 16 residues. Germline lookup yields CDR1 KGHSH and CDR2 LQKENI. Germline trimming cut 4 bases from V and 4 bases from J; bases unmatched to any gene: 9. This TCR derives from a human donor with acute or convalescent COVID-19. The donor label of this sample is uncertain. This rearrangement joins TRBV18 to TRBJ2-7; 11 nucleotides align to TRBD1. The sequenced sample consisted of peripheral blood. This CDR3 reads CASSQGTGTGGYEQYF. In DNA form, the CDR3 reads TGTGCCAGCTCACAAGGAACCGGGACAGGGGGTTACGAGCAGTACTTC.